This paragraph covers one TCR beta chain sequence. There is no known antigen for this receptor. Nothing much larger sits one base from this clone, and base qualities are not available. Libraries were made using the immunoSEQ multiplex PCR assay. TCRdb took this table from immuneACCESS and kept in-frame rearrangements with V and J called. Such tables lack part of the clones; where checked against another copy, unresolved V genes explain under half of the gap, and the rest is unexplained. A total of more than 80,000 clones appear in this sample, roughly nine tenths of them only once. The biggest ten clones account for 3.5% of the sample. The data were obtained in a study of T cell changes during pregnancy in multiple sclerosis (dated by TCRdb to between 2019 and 2020). Notes on the research overall: In women with multiple sclerosis, the researchers looked at how the T cell repertoire shifted as pregnancy progressed.

Between the V and J ends, shortened by 0 bases and 10 bases respectively, the junction contains 13 bases. The germline V gene specifies LGHNA as CDR1 and YSLEER as CDR2. The CDR3 holds 14 amino acids from the cysteine to the phenylalanine. CDR3 DNA only is kept here, 42 bases in frame from base 1. The sequence came from a female donor in good health, serving as a control in a pregnancy study. Some clones in this sample may be carry-over from other donors' samples. The V and J segments used are TRBV4-3 and TRBJ2-1; possibly the D gene is TRBD2, per 5 matching bases. The sample was PBMCs, taken in the first trimester of pregnancy. This receptor carries the CDR3 CASSQERGRREQFF. The sequenced DNA is TGCGCCAGCAGCCAAGAAAGAGGGAGAAGGGAGCAGTTCTTC.